The 11 T cell receptor beta chains below come from one sample, sequenced in a study of blood T cell repertoires in COVID-19. Profiled with immunoSEQ multiplex PCR; TCRdb holds only in-frame clones, not every one. The data contain around 100,000 clones, 80% to 90% of them singletons. Sequencing used peripheral blood. The receptors come from a human donor in a cohort sampled during active COVID-19.

The chain combines TRBV7-2 with TRBJ2-1, with 9 bases lining up with TRBD2. V lost 1 base, J lost 7 bases, and 5 bases stayed unmatched. The CDR3 is made up of 15 amino acids. Germline values: CDR1 SGHTA, CDR2 FQGNSA. For the CDR3, the DNA is TGTGCCAGCAGCTTAGGGCTAGCGGGATCAAATGAGCAGTTCTTC. This translates into CASSLGLAGSNEQFF.

Comment on this clone: A read error may account for a junction end that differs from germline. V and J are TRBV7-2 and TRBJ2-7, with D unclear. The germline V gene encodes CDR1 SGHTA and CDR2 FQGNSA. The CDR3 consists of 14 residues. DNA for the CDR3: TGTGCCAGCAGATTAGCCCCCGGTACAGTCGAGCAGTACTTC. It encodes CASRLAPGTVEQYF.

This chain connects TRBV7-2 to TRBJ2-1; TRBD2 might be the D (5 bases). There are 15 residues in the CDR3. Trimming took off 5 bases at V and 9 bases at J, with 20 bases between the two ends. CDR1 is SGHTA and CDR2 is FQGNSA in the germline V gene. The CDR3 nucleotides read TGTGCCAGCAGCCCCGCTGGACTGAGGGTCGGTGAGCAGTTCTTC. As protein: CASSPAGLRVGEQFF.

In this sample, this clone turned up a few times. The chain links TRBV7-2 to TRBJ1-2; tentative D call: TRBD1 (5 bases). V was pared by 5 bases and J by 8 bases, with 18 bases between. CDR1 is SGHTA, CDR2 FQGNSA, per germline. This CDR3 spans 14 amino acids. CDR3 amino acids: CASSTPGGFWGYTF. The CDR3 DNA is TGTGCCAGCAGCACCCCGGGGGGGTTCTGGGGCTACACCTTC.

The chain links TRBV9 to TRBJ1-6; 9 nucleotides agree with TRBD1. Germline CDR1 SGDLS, CDR2 YYNGEE. With V trimmed by 4 bases and J by 7 bases, 3 bases remained unmatched. The length of the CDR3 is 14 residues. The CDR3 sequence: CASSIGQGNSPLHF. The CDR3 DNA reads as TGTGCCAGCAGCATCGGACAGGGGAATTCACCCCTCCACTTT.

This sequence joins TRBV2 and TRBJ1-3; the D is unclear. Between the trimmed V and J ends, which lost 0 bases and 3 bases, there was a span of 9 bases. CDR3 length: 15 residues. Germline V gives CDR1 SNHLY, CDR2 FYNNEI. DNA for the CDR3: TGTGCCAGCAGTGAAGCGCTTGGCATTGGAAACACCATATATTTT. This sequence encodes CASSEALGIGNTIYF.

This clone was seen once. This chain links TRBV7-3 with TRBJ2-2, with D maybe TRBD1 (6 bases). Germline lookup yields CDR1 SGHTA and CDR2 FQGTGA. V lost 6 bases and J lost 6, with 14 bases in between. This CDR3 is built from 14 residues. This CDR3 is CASSTLGQSGELFF. CDR3 DNA: TGTGCCAGCAGTACCTTGGGACAATCCGGGGAGCTGTTTTTT.

This rearrangement joins TRBV5-1 to TRBJ2-1, with TRBD1 matching 9 bases. The ends lost 3 bases at V and 4 bases at J; junction bases unmatched: 5. Germline V gene lookup returns CDR1 SGHRS and CDR2 YFSETQ. CDR3 length equals 15 residues. This CDR3 reads CASSSQGASYNEQFF. CDR3 in DNA: TGCGCCAGCAGCTCACAGGGGGCTTCATACAATGAGCAGTTCTTC.

The chain links TRBV24-1 to TRBJ2-5; 9 bases are a match to TRBD1. Germline assignment: CDR1 KGHDR and CDR2 SFDVKD. CDR3 length: 15 residues. Trimming cost V 4 bases and J 4 bases; bases outside gene matches: 6. The CDR3 loop reads CATSDPGQGGETQYF. The CDR3 nucleotides are TGTGCCACCAGTGACCCGGGACAGGGAGGAGAGACCCAGTACTTC.

The genes are TRBV7-2 and TRBJ2-2; 10 positions agree with TRBD1. The CDR3 loop spans 13 amino acids. Losses at the gene ends were 10 bases for V and 5 bases for J; bases not matched to a gene: 4. The V gene's germline CDR1 is SGHTA and CDR2 FQGNSA. The CDR3 DNA reads as TGTGCCACCCGGACAGGGGGAACCGGGGAGCTGTTTTTT. Its protein product is CATRTGGTGELFF.

The J gene is TRBJ1-1, the V gene TRBV10-3; D call uncertain. Germline V CDR1 and CDR2: ENHRY, SYGVKD. V was pared by 6 bases and J by 5 bases, with 7 bases between. The CDR3 loop spans 11 amino acids. CDR3 nucleotide sequence: TGTGCCATCAGAGGAGGGACTGAAGCTTTCTTT. This encodes CAIRGGTEAFF.